Listed here are 20 T cell receptor beta chains from one sample, sequenced in a study of technical replicates of blood from several donors. The data were produced by immunoSEQ multiplex PCR, yet TCRdb's version contains in-frame clones alone and is incomplete. The sample lists around 85,000 clones; 90% to 95% were seen once. The sequenced sample was T cells isolated from PBMCs. All receptors come from a human donor in good health.

The J gene is TRBJ1-4, the V gene TRBV7-8, with D tentatively TRBD1 (5 bases). Trimming removed 11 bases at V and 8 bases at J, with 15 bases between. Germline V gene data show CDR1 as SGHVS and CDR2 as FQNEAQ. The CDR3 runs to 12 residues. The CDR3 nucleotides read TGTGCCTGGGGGGTTCGAGGGGAAAAACTGTTTTTT. It encodes CAWGVRGEKLFF. Drawing the rest from reference TRBV7-8 and TRBJ1-4, the complete variable domain is GAGVSQSPRYKVAKRGQDVALRCDPISGHVSLFWYQQALGQGPEFLTYFQNEAQLDKSGLPSDRFFAERPEGSVSTLKIQRTQQEDSAVYLCAWGVRGEKLFFGSGTQLSVL.

The V call is TRBV30, the J call TRBJ2-3; TRBD2 agrees at 7 bases. Per germline, CDR1 GTSNPN and CDR2 SVGIG (reference sequence). The CDR3 length is 15 residues. V was clipped by 4 bases and J by 4 bases; unmatched bases: 11. CDR3 bases: TGTGCCTGGATGCCGGGTCTAGCGGTCGCAGATACGCAGTATTTT. Amino acid sequence: CAWMPGLAVADTQYF.

The chain is built from TRBV2 and TRBJ1-2; 12 bases fit TRBD1. The length of the CDR3 is 17 residues. The trim removed 6 bases at V and 5 bases at J, leaving 13 bases unmatched. Germline loops: CDR1 SNHLY, CDR2 FYNNEI. CDR3 loop: CASSSHRRGQGAYGYTF. CDR3 nucleotide sequence: TGTGCCAGCAGCTCCCATAGGCGGGGACAGGGGGCTTATGGCTACACCTTC.

V is TRBV21-1 and J is TRBJ1-3; no DNA check was done on the table's D call, TRBD1. TRBV21-1 is a listed pseudogene. The CDR3 runs to 18 residues. The CDR3 region has the DNA TGTGCCAGCAGCCGGACAGATGTACTACTCTTCTCTGGAAACACCATATATTTT. Protein: CASSRTDVLLFSGNTIYF.

V usage is TRBV7-8 and J usage is TRBJ2-3; 12 positions agree with TRBD2. CDR3 size: 17 residues. V lost 5 bases to trimming and J lost 2 bases; unmatched junction nucleotides: 8. Looked up from germline, CDR1 is SGHVS and CDR2 is FQNEAQ. This CDR3 reads CASSQYGLAGYTDTQYF. As DNA, the CDR3 is TGTGCCAGCAGCCAATACGGACTAGCGGGGTACACAGATACGCAGTATTTT.

This chain connects TRBV5-6 to TRBJ1-2, with TRBD1 as a possible D gene (6 bases). Germline values: CDR1 SGHDT, CDR2 YYEEEE. This CDR3 region has 13 residues. Trimming stripped 6 bases from V and 4 bases from J, with 13 bases between. CDR3 sequence: CASIYRASYGYTF. CDR3 in DNA: TGTGCCAGCATTTACAGGGCCTCCTATGGCTACACCTTC.

This chain uses TRBV7-2 with TRBJ2-7, with D possibly being TRBD1 (6 bases). The ends were cut back, 8 bases at V and 6 bases at J, with 11 bases in the middle. Germline assignment: CDR1 SGHTA and CDR2 FQGNSA. The CDR3 is 11 amino acids. CDR3 in DNA: TGTGCCAGCCAGGGGTACGTCGAGCAGTACTTC. It is translated as CASQGYVEQYF.

The chain has TRBV28 and TRBJ2-5; TRBD1 might be the D (6 bases). CDR3 size: 12 residues. V gave up 6 bases and J gave up 1 base, with 6 bases separating them. Germline V lookup: CDR1 MDHEN, CDR2 SYDVKM. The CDR3 region is CASRQGQETQYF. CDR3 coding DNA: TGTGCCAGCAGACAGGGCCAAGAGACCCAGTACTTC.

This chain joins TRBV5-1 and TRBJ1-4, with 7 bases lining up with TRBD1. J lost 5 bases, V lost 6 bases, and 10 bases had no gene match. The CDR3 consists of 15 residues. Germline V gene lookup returns CDR1 SGHRS and CDR2 YFSETQ. CDR3 bases: TGCGCCAGCAATACTGGACAGGCCCAAAATGAAAAACTGTTTTTT. It is translated as CASNTGQAQNEKLFF.

The chain employs TRBV28 and TRBJ2-1, with TRBD2 matching 9 bases. The CDR3 totals 15 residues. V dropped 5 bases and J dropped 7; count of bases not matched to a gene: 9. Germline CDR1 and CDR2: MDHEN and SYDVKM. CDR3 in amino acids: CASSPLGGRGNEQFF. Here the CDR3 DNA reads TGTGCCAGCAGTCCCCTGGGCGGGAGGGGAAATGAGCAGTTCTTC.

This chain joins TRBV5-6 and TRBJ2-5, with D possibly TRBD2 on 5 matching bases. The V gene's germline CDR1 is SGHDT and CDR2 YYEEEE. This CDR3 spans 14 amino acids. The V gene lost 0 bases and the J gene lost 6 bases, with 12 bases spanning the gap. The CDR3 loop is CASSLGAGTKTQYF. The CDR3 nucleotides read TGTGCCAGCAGCTTGGGGGCGGGCACAAAGACCCAGTACTTC. Drawing the rest from reference TRBV5-6 and TRBJ2-5, the complete variable domain is DAGVTQSPTHLIKTRGQQVTLRCSPKSGHDTVSWYQQALGQGPQFIFQYYEEEERQRGNFPDRFSGHQFPNYSSELNVNALLLGDSALYLCASSLGAGTKTQYFGPGTRLLVL.

V usage is TRBV5-1 and J usage is TRBJ2-3; the match to TRBD2 covers 11 bases. Germline trimming cut 3 bases from V and 4 bases from J; bases unmatched to any gene: 7. CDR1 is SGHRS, CDR2 YFSETQ, per germline. The CDR3 has 16 amino acids. Here the CDR3 reads CASSSPSGRRADTQYF. CDR3 bases: TGCGCCAGCAGCTCCCCTAGCGGGAGGAGAGCAGATACGCAGTATTTT.

The V and J genes are TRBV15 and TRBJ1-5; D might be TRBD1 (5 bases). The V and J ends lost 3 bases and 1 base respectively, with 16 bases between them. CDR1 and CDR2 (germline): LNHNV, YYDKDF (reference sequence). The length of the CDR3 is 17 residues. CDR3 residues: CATSSHRSTASNQPQHF. The CDR3 nucleotides are TGTGCCACCAGCAGTCACAGGTCCACCGCAAGCAATCAGCCCCAGCATTTT.

V is TRBV19 and J is TRBJ2-5, with a possible D match to TRBD1 (6 bases). V was shortened by 3 bases and J by 7 bases, with 15 bases between the two germline ends. Germline CDR1 LNHDA, CDR2 SQIVND (reference sequence). CDR3 length: 14 residues. The CDR3: CASSIVLLGGTQYF. The CDR3 nucleotides are TGTGCCAGTAGTATTGTTTTATTAGGGGGGACCCAGTACTTC.

The CDR3 loop reads CAWRGTGVHEQYF. The DNA for the CDR3 is TGTGCCTGGAGAGGGACAGGGGTCCACGAGCAGTACTTC. The gene calls are TRBV30 and TRBJ2-7; 10 bases map to TRBD1. The trim removed 3 bases at V and 5 bases at J, leaving 4 bases unmatched. The CDR3 runs 13 residues. CDR1 and CDR2 (germline): GTSNPN, SVGIG (reference sequence).

CDR3 nucleotide sequence: TGCGCCAGCAGCCCAGGGTCCTCCTACGAGCAGTACTTC. Translation: CASSPGSSYEQYF. The V and J genes are TRBV5-1 and TRBJ2-7; maybe TRBD1 (5 bases). V dropped 4 bases and J dropped 0 bases, with 8 bases sitting between them. Germline assignment: CDR1 SGHRS and CDR2 YFSETQ. The CDR3 runs 13 residues. Looking up the rest from reference TRBV5-1 and TRBJ2-7 gives the full variable domain: KAGVTQTPRYLIKTRGQQVTLSCSPISGHRSVSWYQQTPGQGLQFLFEYFSETQRNKGNFPGRFSGRQFSNSRSEMNVSTLELGDSALYLCASSPGSSYEQYFGPGTRLTVT.

The chain recombines TRBV5-1 with TRBJ2-4, with TRBD2 identical over 8 bases. Germline CDR1 reads SGHRS; CDR2 reads YFSETQ. V trimming: 1 base; J trimming: 3 bases; junction bases outside the gene matches: 3. The length of the CDR3 is 15 residues. The CDR3 nucleotides are TGCGCCAGCAGCTTGAGCGGGGGAGACAAAAACATTCAGTACTTC. Protein sequence: CASSLSGGDKNIQYF.

The rearrangement links TRBV9 to TRBJ1-2; tentative D call: TRBD1 (5 bases). The CDR3 has 16 residues. The germline V and J ends were trimmed by 1 base and 2 bases, with 15 bases remaining between them. Germline loops: CDR1 SGDLS, CDR2 YYNGEE. Here the CDR3 reads CASSVKAGNTNYGYTF. In nucleotides, the CDR3 is TGTGCCAGCAGCGTAAAGGCAGGGAATACGAACTATGGCTACACCTTC. Variable domain in full (rest from reference TRBV9 and TRBJ1-2): DSGVTQTPKHLITATGQRVTLRCSPRSGDLSVYWYQQSLDQGLQFLIQYYNGEERAKGNILERFSAQQFPDLHSELNLSSLELGDSALYFCASSVKAGNTNYGYTFGSGTRLTVV.

The chain carries TRBV5-1 and TRBJ2-1; 11 bases fit TRBD2. The CDR3 contains 19 residues. Per germline, CDR1 SGHRS and CDR2 YFSETQ. V dropped 2 bases and J dropped 4; count of bases not matched to a gene: 14. CDR3 protein: CASSFLAGTSGGGYNEQFF. The CDR3 DNA is TGCGCCAGCAGCTTTCTCGCAGGGACTAGCGGAGGAGGGTACAATGAGCAGTTCTTC.

V is TRBV27 and J is TRBJ1-2; a weak D match, TRBD1 (6 bases). From germline, CDR1 is MNHEY and CDR2 SMNVEV (reference sequence). This CDR3 region has 15 residues. V dropped 3 bases and J dropped 3 bases, with 14 bases sitting between them. Here the CDR3 DNA reads TGTGCCAGCAGTTTGTGGGCAGGGGCTGACTATGGCTACACCTTC. It encodes CASSLWAGADYGYTF.